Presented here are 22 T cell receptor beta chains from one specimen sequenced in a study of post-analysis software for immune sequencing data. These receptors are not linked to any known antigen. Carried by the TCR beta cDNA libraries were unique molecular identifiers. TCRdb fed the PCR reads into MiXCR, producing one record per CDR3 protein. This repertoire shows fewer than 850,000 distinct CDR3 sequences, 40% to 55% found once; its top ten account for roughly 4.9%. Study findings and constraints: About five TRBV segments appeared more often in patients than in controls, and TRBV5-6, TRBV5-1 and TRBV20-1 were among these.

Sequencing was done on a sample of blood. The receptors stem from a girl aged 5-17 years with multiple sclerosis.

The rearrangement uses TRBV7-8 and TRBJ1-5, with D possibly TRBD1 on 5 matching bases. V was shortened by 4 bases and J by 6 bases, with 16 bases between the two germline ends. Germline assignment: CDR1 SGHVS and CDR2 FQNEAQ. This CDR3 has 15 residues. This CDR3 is CASSSTSGLGQPQHF. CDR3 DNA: TGTGCCAGCAGCTCCACTTCGGGGCTAGGTCAGCCCCAGCATTTT.

CDR3 nucleotides: TGTGCCAGCAGCGTAGGAGGGGGCGCTCCCCATGGCGGATACAATGAGCAGTTCTTC. Protein: CASSVGGGAPHGGYNEQFF. The gene calls are TRBV9 and TRBJ2-1, with TRBD1 matching over 7 bases. Germline V gives CDR1 SGDLS, CDR2 YYNGEE. The CDR3 contains 19 residues. Trimming cost V 0 bases and J 4 bases; bases outside gene matches: 16. Using reference TRBV9 and TRBJ2-1 for the parts outside the CDR3, the full variable domain is DSGVTQTPKHLITATGQRVTLRCSPRSGDLSVYWYQQSLDQGLQFLIQYYNGEERAKGNILERFSAQQFPDLHSELNLSSLELGDSALYFCASSVGGGAPHGGYNEQFFGPGTRLTVL.

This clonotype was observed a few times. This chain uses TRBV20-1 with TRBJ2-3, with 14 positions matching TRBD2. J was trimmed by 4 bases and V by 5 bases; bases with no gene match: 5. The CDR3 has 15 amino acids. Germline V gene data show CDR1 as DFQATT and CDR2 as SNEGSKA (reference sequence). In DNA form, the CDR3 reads TGCAGTGCTGGACCGGGACTAGCGGGGGCAGATACGCAGTATTTT. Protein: CSAGPGLAGADTQYF.

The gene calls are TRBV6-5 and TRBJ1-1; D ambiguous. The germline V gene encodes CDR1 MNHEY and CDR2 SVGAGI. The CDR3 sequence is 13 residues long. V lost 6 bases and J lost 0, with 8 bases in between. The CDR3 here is CASRPTVNTEAFF. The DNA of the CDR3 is TGTGCCAGCAGGCCTACAGTGAACACTGAAGCTTTCTTT.

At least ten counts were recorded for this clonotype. The CDR3 bases are TGTGCCAGCAGCCAAGAAGGGGGGAGCCTCTACGAGCAGTACTTC. Its translation: CASSQEGGSLYEQYF. The chain combines TRBV4-2 with TRBJ2-7, with D tentatively TRBD1 or TRBD2 (6 bases each). There are 15 residues in the CDR3. The ends were cut back, 0 bases at V and 3 bases at J, with 12 bases in the middle. Germline V gene sequence: CDR1 LGHNA, CDR2 YNFKEQ.

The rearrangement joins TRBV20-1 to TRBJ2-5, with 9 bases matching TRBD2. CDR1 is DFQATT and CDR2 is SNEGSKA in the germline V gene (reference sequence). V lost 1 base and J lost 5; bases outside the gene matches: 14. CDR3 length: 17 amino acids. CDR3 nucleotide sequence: TGCAGTGCTAGAGTAATTAGCAGTAGCGGGAGTGTTGAGACCCAGTACTTC. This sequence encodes CSARVISSSGSVETQYF.

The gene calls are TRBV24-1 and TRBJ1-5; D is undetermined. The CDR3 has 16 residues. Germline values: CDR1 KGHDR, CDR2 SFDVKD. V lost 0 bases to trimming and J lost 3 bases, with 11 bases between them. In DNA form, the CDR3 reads TGTGCCACCAGTGATTTGTTCCACGGACTCAATCAGCCCCAGCATTTT. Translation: CATSDLFHGLNQPQHF.

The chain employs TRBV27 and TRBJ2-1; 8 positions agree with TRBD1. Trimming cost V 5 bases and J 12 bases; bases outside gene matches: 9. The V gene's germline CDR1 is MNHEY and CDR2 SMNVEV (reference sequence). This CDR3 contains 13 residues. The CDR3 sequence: CASSPAGQAGQFF. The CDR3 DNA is TGTGCCAGCAGTCCCGCGGGACAGGCCGGGCAGTTCTTC.

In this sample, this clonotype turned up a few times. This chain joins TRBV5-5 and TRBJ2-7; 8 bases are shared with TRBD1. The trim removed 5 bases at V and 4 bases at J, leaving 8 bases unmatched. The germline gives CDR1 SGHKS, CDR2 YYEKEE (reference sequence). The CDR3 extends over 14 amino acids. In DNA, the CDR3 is TGTGCCAGCAGAGAGGACAGGGTTTATTACGAGCAGTACTTC. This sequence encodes CASREDRVYYEQYF. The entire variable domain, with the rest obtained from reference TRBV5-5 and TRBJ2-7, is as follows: DAGVTQSPTHLIKTRGQQVTLRCSPISGHKSVSWYQQVLGQGPQFIFQYYEKEERGRGNFPDRFSARQFPNYSSELNVNALLLGDSALYLCASREDRVYYEQYFGPGTRLTVT.

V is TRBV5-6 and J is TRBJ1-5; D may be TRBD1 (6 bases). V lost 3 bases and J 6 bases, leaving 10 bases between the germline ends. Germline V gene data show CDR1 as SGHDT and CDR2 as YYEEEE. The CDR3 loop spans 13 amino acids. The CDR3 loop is CASSSGGTQPQHF. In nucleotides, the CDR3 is TGTGCCAGCAGCTCCGGGGGCACTCAGCCCCAGCATTTT.

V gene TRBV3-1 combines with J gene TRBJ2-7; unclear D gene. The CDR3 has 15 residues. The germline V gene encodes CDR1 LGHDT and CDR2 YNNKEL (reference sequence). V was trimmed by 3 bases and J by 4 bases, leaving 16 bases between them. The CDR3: CASSQDVGRSYEQYF. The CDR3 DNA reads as TGTGCCAGCAGCCAGGACGTAGGGCGGAGTTACGAGCAGTACTTC.

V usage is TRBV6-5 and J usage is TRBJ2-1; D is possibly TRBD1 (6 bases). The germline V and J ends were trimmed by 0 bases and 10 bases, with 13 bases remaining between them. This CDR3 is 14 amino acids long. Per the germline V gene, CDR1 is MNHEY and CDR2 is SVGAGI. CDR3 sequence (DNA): TGTGCCAGCAGTTACTCGATAGAGGGGGACGAGCAGTTCTTC. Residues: CASSYSIEGDEQFF.

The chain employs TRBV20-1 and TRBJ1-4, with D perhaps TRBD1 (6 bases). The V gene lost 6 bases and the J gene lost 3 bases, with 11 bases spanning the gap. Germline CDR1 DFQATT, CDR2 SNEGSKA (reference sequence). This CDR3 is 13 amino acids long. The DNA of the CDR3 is TGCAGTGCGGAGCAGGGGCCTAATGAAAAACTGTTTTTT. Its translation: CSAEQGPNEKLFF.

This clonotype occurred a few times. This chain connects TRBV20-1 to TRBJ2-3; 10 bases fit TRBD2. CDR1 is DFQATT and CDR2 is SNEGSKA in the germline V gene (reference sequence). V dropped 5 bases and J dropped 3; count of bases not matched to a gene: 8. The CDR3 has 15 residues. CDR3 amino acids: CSAPRASGSTDTQYF. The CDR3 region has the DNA TGCAGTGCTCCCCGAGCTAGCGGGAGTACAGATACGCAGTATTTT.

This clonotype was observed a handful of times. The CDR3 spells CASTVRQGGYEQYF. The CDR3 DNA reads TGTGCCAGCACCGTTAGACAGGGGGGCTACGAGCAGTACTTC. The chain recombines TRBV6-1 with TRBJ2-4; 9 positions match TRBD1. The J call may be in error: the DNA end matches TRBJ2-7 better. CDR1 is MNHNS, CDR2 SASEGT, per germline. The CDR3 has 14 residues.

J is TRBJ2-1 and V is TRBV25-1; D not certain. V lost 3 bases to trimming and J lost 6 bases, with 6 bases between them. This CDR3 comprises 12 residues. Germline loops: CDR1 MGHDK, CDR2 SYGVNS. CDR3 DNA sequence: TGTGCCAGCAGTGATTATTCCAATGAGCAGTTCTTC. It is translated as CASSDYSNEQFF.

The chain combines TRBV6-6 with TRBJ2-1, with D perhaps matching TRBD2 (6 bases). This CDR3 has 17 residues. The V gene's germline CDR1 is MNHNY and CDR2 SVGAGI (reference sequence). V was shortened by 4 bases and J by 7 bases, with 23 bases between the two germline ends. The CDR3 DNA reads TGTGCCAGCAGTTCCTGGGGACTCACAGTATCGGAGAATGAGCAGTTCTTC. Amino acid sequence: CASSSWGLTVSENEQFF.

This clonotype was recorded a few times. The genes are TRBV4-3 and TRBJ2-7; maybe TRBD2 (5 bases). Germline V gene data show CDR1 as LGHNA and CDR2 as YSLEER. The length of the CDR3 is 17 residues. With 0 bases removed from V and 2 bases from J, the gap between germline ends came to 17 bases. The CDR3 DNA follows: TGCGCCAGCAGCCAAGAACATTGGCCGGGGTTACCCTACGAGCAGTACTTC. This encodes CASSQEHWPGLPYEQYF.

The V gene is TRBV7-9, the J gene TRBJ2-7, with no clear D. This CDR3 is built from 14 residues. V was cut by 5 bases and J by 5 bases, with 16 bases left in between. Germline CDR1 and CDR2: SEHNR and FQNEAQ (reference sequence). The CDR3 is CASSRPSGGHEQYF. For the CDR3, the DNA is TGTGCCAGCAGCCGCCCCTCGGGCGGACACGAGCAGTACTTC.

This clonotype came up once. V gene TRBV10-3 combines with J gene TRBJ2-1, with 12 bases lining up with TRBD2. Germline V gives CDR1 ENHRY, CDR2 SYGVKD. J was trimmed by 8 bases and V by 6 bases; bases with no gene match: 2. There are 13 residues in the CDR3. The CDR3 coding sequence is TGTGCCATCAGGAGGACTAGCGGGGATGAGCAGTTCTTC. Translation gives CAIRRTSGDEQFF.

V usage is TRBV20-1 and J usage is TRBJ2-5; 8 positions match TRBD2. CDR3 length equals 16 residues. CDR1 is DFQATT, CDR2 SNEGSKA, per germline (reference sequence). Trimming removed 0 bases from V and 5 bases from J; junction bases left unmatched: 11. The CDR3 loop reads CSARDPPGGPVETQYF. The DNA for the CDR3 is TGCAGTGCTAGAGATCCCCCGGGAGGGCCGGTTGAGACCCAGTACTTC.

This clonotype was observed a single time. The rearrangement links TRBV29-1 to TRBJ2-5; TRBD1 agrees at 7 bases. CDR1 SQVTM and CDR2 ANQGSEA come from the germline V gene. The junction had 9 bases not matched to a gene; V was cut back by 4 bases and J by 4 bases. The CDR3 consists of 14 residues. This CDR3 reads CSVATGIWAETQYF. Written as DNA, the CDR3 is TGCAGCGTTGCGACAGGGATATGGGCAGAGACCCAGTACTTC.